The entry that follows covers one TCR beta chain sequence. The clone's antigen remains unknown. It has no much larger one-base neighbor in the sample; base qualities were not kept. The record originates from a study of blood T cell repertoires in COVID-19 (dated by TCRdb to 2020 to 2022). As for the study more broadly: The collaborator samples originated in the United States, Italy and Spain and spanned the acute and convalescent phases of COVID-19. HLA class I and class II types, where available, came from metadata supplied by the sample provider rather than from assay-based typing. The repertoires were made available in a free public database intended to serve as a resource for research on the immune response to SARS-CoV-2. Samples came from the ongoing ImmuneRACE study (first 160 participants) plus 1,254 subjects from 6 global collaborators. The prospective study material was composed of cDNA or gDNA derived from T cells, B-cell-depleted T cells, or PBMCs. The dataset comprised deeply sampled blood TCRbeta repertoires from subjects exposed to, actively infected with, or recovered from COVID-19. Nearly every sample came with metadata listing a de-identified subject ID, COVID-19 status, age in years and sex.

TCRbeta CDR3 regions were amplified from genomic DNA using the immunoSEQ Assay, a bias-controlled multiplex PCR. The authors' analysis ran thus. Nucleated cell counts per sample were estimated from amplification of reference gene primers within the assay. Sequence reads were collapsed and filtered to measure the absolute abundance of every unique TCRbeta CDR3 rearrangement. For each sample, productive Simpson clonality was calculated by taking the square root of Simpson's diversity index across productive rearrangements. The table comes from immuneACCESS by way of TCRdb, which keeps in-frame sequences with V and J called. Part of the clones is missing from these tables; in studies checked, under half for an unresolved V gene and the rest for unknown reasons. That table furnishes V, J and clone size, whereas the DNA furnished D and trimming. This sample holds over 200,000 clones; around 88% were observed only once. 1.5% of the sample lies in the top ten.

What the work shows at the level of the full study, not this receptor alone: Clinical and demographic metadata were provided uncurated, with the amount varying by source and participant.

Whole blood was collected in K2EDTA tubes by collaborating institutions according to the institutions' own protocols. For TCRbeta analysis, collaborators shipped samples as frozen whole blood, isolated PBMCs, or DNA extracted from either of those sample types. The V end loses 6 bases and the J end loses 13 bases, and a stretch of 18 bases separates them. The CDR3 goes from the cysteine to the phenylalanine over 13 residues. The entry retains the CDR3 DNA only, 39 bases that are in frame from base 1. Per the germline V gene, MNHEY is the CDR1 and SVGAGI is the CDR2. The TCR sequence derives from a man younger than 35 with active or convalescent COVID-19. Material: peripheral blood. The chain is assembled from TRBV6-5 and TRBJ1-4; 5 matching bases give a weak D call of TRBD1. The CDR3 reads CASSSGPNGGLFF. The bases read TGTGCCAGCAGCAGCGGGCCAAACGGGGGACTGTTTTTT.